What follows describes a single T cell receptor beta chain. What it recognizes is unknown. Per germline, CDR1 SGHDT and CDR2 YYEEEE. V lost 4 bases and J 4 bases, leaving 17 bases between the germline ends. This CDR3 is built from 15 residues. This sample was taken from a study of cytomegalovirus exposure and HLA in healthy donors. The study's findings and limits: The authors later found TCR association rates varying by HLA locus, with DRB1 most and HLA-C fewest. Cytomegalovirus association was assigned to around 150 TCR beta chains.

The PCR employed 60 Vbeta primers together with 13 Jbeta primers. The method was immunoSEQ multiplex PCR; TCRdb's version includes in-frame clones alone and lacks a portion of them. This table holds tens of thousands of clones. Everyone who donated was a healthy bone marrow donor. Nominal health characterized the donors when sampled, though unrecorded immune exposures were likely. The chain employs TRBV5-6 and TRBJ2-5; tentatively, D is TRBD2 (6 bases). The clonotype comes from a woman aged 25 to 45 in good health and CMV-seropositive. Sequencing was performed on PBMCs. CDR3 in amino acids: CASSRPRRGGETQYF. CDR3 sequence (DNA): TGTGCCAGCAGCAGGCCCAGAAGGGGAGGAGAGACCCAGTACTTC.